The entry below describes one T cell receptor (beta chain). Some clones are missing from TCRdb's copy, which holds only in-frame ones; the method was immunoSEQ multiplex PCR. Among around 140,000 clones listed, more than 85% were seen once. The entry originates in a study of blood T cell repertoires in COVID-19. The trim removed 7 bases at V and 7 bases at J, leaving 14 bases unmatched. The germline gives CDR1 MNHEY, CDR2 SVGAGI. The CDR3 has 15 residues. The chain employs TRBV6-5 and TRBJ1-2; 8 bases agree with TRBD1. The clonotype was recovered from a man aged 55-75 years with COVID-19, enrolled during active disease. The specimen sequenced was peripheral blood. The CDR3 region is CASTKQGVAAGGYTF. CDR3 in DNA: TGTGCCAGCACCAAACAGGGGGTGGCGGCGGGTGGCTACACCTTC.